Many counts were recorded for the clone carrying this TCR beta chain. Its antigen is not known. V was pared by 5 bases and J by 3 bases, with 20 bases between. The CDR3 consists of 17 residues. CDR1 and CDR2 from the germline V gene are SEHNR and FQNEAQ (reference sequence). Extracted RNA was reverse transcribed, and the resulting cDNA served as sequencing template. Sequencing used immunoSEQ multiplex PCR; TCRdb keeps in-frame clones, though not all of them. The profile shows roughly 200,000 clones, roughly 50% of them singletons. The treatment here: oral pan-JAK inhibitor, 5-10 mg twice daily. The data belong to a study of CD8+ T cells in alopecia areata. Looking at the study overall: A regimen of oral tofacitinib, 5 to 10 mg twice daily, was given to treated patients. Tofacitinib administration persisted for 6 to 18 months, succeeded by 6 months off drug.

Study-level results: Normal skin contains resident alphabeta T cells, and these are also sequenced in scalp samples.

The receptor's source is a human donor with alopecia areata. This specimen consisted of CD8+ T cells sorted from blood, obtained at week 24, from a patient treated with tofacitinib. The J gene is TRBJ1-5, the V gene TRBV7-9, with D possibly matching TRBD1 (5 bases). CDR3 nucleotide sequence: TGTGCCAGCAGCCGGGGGGTCCTTCAGGGCGACAATCAGCCCCAGCATTTT. Its protein is CASSRGVLQGDNQPQHF.